This TCR beta chain was sequenced for a study of vaccination and CD4 T cells after COVID-19. Across the whole study: There were two doses of either BNT162b2 or mRNA-1273 vaccine given to participants. Taking of post-vaccine samples occurred a median about 70 days after dose two (range 14 to 241).

At the Johns Hopkins FTIC core, DNA taken from cultured CD4+ T cells was sequenced by way of the Oncomine TCR Beta short-read assay. One entry per CDR3 protein results from TCRdb running MiXCR on the PCR reads. Of thousands of distinct CDR3 sequences in the sample, roughly 79% were seen once. A single count supports this clonotype. What it binds is not known. Indicated treatment: 10-day PBMC culture with coronavirus spike peptide pools or control peptides (ViraFEST assay). What was sequenced was CD4+ T cells from blood, cultured in vitro. The TCR originated in a human donor who had recovered from COVID-19.

The CDR3 loop reads CSARGGLKANNEQFF. CDR3 DNA sequence: TGCAGTGCTAGAGGGGGACTAAAGGCGAACAATGAGCAGTTCTTC. The chain carries TRBV20-1 and TRBJ2-1, with 7 bases matching TRBD2. The CDR3 sequence is 15 residues long. The V segment lost 1 base and the J segment 5 bases; nucleotides outside the gene matches: 8. Germline CDR1 DFQATT, CDR2 SNEGSKA (reference sequence).